This T cell receptor beta chain was found in a study of OX40 agonist ivuxolimab in advanced cancers. Points from the study as a whole: At 0.1-3.0 mg/kg, partial responders had clonal expansion among the lowest observed.

Sequenced by immunoSEQ multiplex PCR; TCRdb stores in-frame clones only, minus some. The sample consists of around 80,000 clones, approximately 79% of them appearing once. A remark on this clone: Its antigen is not identified.

Germline V gives CDR1 MDHEN, CDR2 SYDVKM. The CDR3 is 18 amino acids. V dropped 2 bases and J dropped 1; count of bases not matched to a gene: 7. The gene calls are TRBV28 and TRBJ2-6, with TRBD1 matching 8 bases. The sample here was CD4+ or CD8+ T cells sorted from blood, taken in a trial of the OX40 agonist ivuxolimab. This clonotype originated in an adult with an advanced solid tumor such as melanoma, head and neck, liver or kidney cancer. CDR3 coding DNA: TGTGCCAGCAGTTTAGGACAGGGACGTAGGTCTGGGGCCAACGTCCTGACTTTC. Translated: CASSLGQGRRSGANVLTF.